This T cell receptor beta chain was observed in a study of cytomegalovirus exposure and HLA in healthy donors (dated by TCRdb to 2015 to 2018). Context from the whole study: In an earlier analysis of fewer than 750 of the donors, 250 to 300 Gb of sequence data and roughly 100 million unique TCR beta sequences from 180 million or so T cells were reported. About 320 gigabases of sequencing data and tens of millions of unique TCR sequences were included in an early release covering 500 to 750 HLA-typed donors. Among the 398 genotyped donors, under 90% belonged to the genetic ancestry cluster associated with self-reported Caucasian donors. The study was designed to test whether signatures of past pathogen exposure could be identified by cataloging public T cell receptors. The study profiled the T cell repertoires of 500 to 800 subjects by immunosequencing and related them to cytomegalovirus serostatus. Besides the first cohort of roughly 660 subjects, a separate validation cohort made up of 120 different subjects was used. High-throughput TCR immunosequencing, statistical association of individual TCRs with disease status, and machine learning were combined to predict cytomegalovirus infection status. To study patterns of TCR occurrence, a later analysis re-analyzed previously published TCR beta repertoires from several hundred donors and added high-resolution HLA genotyping. The later analysis used no new phenotypic data to find candidate immune exposures, relying instead on TCR beta sequences and their occurrence across donors. To decide whether each TCR beta V gene segment behaved as functional or pseudogenic, an earlier analysis of nearly 600 of the donors relied on high-throughput TCR beta sequencing. Donor age, sex, ethnicity and CMV serostatus were compiled alongside the repertoire data. Genome-wide SNP genotypes for about 55% of the 666 donors were used in a later genetic analysis, which treated that subset as a discovery cohort. All discovery cohort repertoires had been generated using a single sequencing platform. Class I and class II HLA loci were covered by the typing at four-digit resolution. Typing coverage differed by locus: A, B, C, DRB1 and DQB1 were typed in roughly 620-630 donors, DQA1 in roughly 500, DPA1 in 600 to 610, and DPB1 in 400 to 480. About 5 DR-DQ haplotypes were handled as single units for association and clustering, since linkage in the cohort was strong. On average, 235,054 unique TCR beta nucleotide sequences were sequenced per donor among some 420 genotyped donors of the cohort, with around 19% of those sequences being non-productive. Overall results and qualifications from the work: At a false discovery rate of 0.05, a later analysis linked around 15,000 TCR beta sequences to specific HLA alleles. Most TCR sequences were seen in very few donors, while some public TCRs were found in many individuals. Compared with equally common non-associated chains, HLA-associated TCR beta chains in a later analysis were more clonally expanded and had lower generation probabilities. A later analysis found that TCR association rates varied across HLA loci, with DRB1 alleles showing the most associated TCRs and HLA-C alleles the fewest. The sequencing pipeline was judged likely to have produced a cluster of highly shared sequence variants as a technical artifact. Because some donors lacked HLA typing at each locus, the association tests relied only on the typed subset. An association between a missense DCLRE1C variant and V-gene and J-gene trimming of TCR beta chains was found in a later genetic analysis and replicated in an independent cohort. The classifier was reported to diagnose cytomegalovirus status with high specificity and sensitivity in both the original and validation cohorts. Sequencing depth was assumed to be roughly uniform across donors in the presence/absence analyses, though that assumption may not hold. This cohort had only TCR beta chains sequenced, and the lack of alpha or paired-chain data limited which features could be detected. For the cohort, immune exposure information was limited to CMV serostatus. Because the 87-base-pair reads could not distinguish some IMGT-functional V segments, including TRBV6-2 and TRBV6-3, those segments were excluded. Because counts were too low, seventeen rarely observed V segments, including chromosome 9 orphons, were left out of the earlier analysis of 587 of the donors. A later analysis found that most CMV-associated TCR beta chains appeared HLA-restricted, with HLA associations seemingly driven largely by CMV exposure. Correlated functional status among segregating V segments might be attributable to linkage disequilibrium, but an unknown experimental factor could not be ruled out. It was suggested by the authors that the approach could potentially be generalized to other disease states and immunological phenotypes. In a later genetic analysis, fewer N-insertions in productive TCRs were reported among donors in an Asian-associated ancestry cluster than the roughly 700-donor mean. In vitro tests confirmed that a few of the cytomegalovirus-associated TCR beta chains recognize cytomegalovirus antigens. According to a later analysis, parvovirus B19, influenza, CMV and Epstein-Barr virus appeared linked to several top co-occurrence clusters. In an earlier analysis of approximately 590 of the donors, most TCR beta V segments appeared in productive rearrangements about 87% or about 30% of the time, broadly matching IMGT annotations. In the study, some 160 TCR beta chains were listed as associated with cytomegalovirus. A further reported finding was that TCR beta sequences accurately predicted the HLA-A and HLA-B alleles for most subjects in the first cohort. Strong co-occurrence of HLA alleles, especially DR and DQ, made assigning TCR associations to individual alleles difficult.

The library was produced with the immunoSEQ multiplex PCR assay. The multiplex PCR relied on a mix of 60 forward primers for TCR Vbeta segments and 13 reverse primers for TCR Jbeta segments. A multiplex PCR assay on genomic DNA amplified the CDR3 region of rearranged TCR beta genes. The Illumina HiSeq System was used to sequence the amplified TCR beta libraries as 87-base-pair reads. As for the authors' bioinformatics: A later analysis tallied around 82 million unique TCR beta chains across the 666 repertoires, and 10 million to 11 million of those chains were shared by two or more donors. A nearest-neighbor algorithm error-corrected the raw reads and collapsed the reads into unique sequences, merging closely related sequences to remove PCR and sequencing errors. CDR3 sequences were aligned to IMGT reference sequences to assign V, D and J gene segments. For a sequence to be retained, a match of at least six nucleotides was required to both a V gene segment and a J gene segment. Rearrangements were classified as productive when the CDR3 lacked stop codons and remained in frame with V and J, and all other rearrangements were classified as non-productive. CDR3 was defined according to IMGT convention as the region running from the second conserved V-encoded cysteine to the conserved J-encoded phenylalanine. Sequences without an unambiguous match to a single V gene segment were excluded from the earlier analysis of 587 of the donors. An earlier analysis of about 590 of the donors classified V segments as functional when productive rearrangements were above 56.7% and as segregating when the standard deviation between donors was above 5%. A statistical classification framework was built to diagnose cytomegalovirus status from the catalog of TCR beta chain sequences. In a later analysis, TCR nucleotide sequences were compared against IMGT/GENE-DB human TR gene sequences so that V and J genes could be assigned. Using the TCRdist pipeline, a later analysis assigned CDR3 sequences along with most-parsimonious VDJ recombination scenarios. A later analysis defined each TCR beta chain by its CDR3 amino acid sequence plus V-gene family, and excluded reads lacking a unique V-gene family. In a later analysis, a few hundred highly shared, low-generation-probability nucleotide sequences were removed to address suspected cross-contamination and a sequencing artifact. For each public chain, a later analysis derived a clonal expansion index from normalized ranks of inferred template counts within each repertoire. A later analysis computed generation probabilities with a VDJ recombination model fitted to out-of-frame rearrangements, and checked the results against IGoR. Hypergeometric tests were used in a later analysis to score TCR-TCR, TCR-HLA and TCR-CMV co-occurrence, with a repertoire-size bias correction applied to the TCR pairs. A later analysis estimated false discovery rates by permuting HLA or CMV assignments 20 times. In a later analysis, co-occurring TCRs were grouped using DBSCAN, with TCRdist sequence similarity added in when clustering inside HLA-allele-positive subsets. For co-occurrence clustering, repertoires with fewer than 30,000 or more than 120,000 public chains were excluded, along with 5 or 6 repertoires with anomalous nucleotide sharing. In TCRdb, the immuneACCESS table is reduced to in-frame sequences with V and J assigned. These tables do not hold every clone; where another copy was compared, an unresolved V gene accounts for under half, and the others remain unexplained. V, J and clone size reflect that table, while D and trimming were determined from the DNA. The sample records 30,000 to 40,000 clones, around 86% of which are singletons. The ten biggest clones cover about 10% of the sample.

V is shortened by 0 bases, J by 3 bases, and the region joining them spans 7 bases. According to the germline V gene, CDR1 reads SGHDT and CDR2 reads YYEEEE. The CDR3 starts with the cysteine, ends with the phenylalanine, and has 14 residues. The DNA shown is the 42-base CDR3, in frame from base 1. The cohort consisted of 650 to 700 healthy bone marrow donors. At the time of sampling, every cohort member was nominally healthy, though immune exposures that went unrecorded were likely present. The donor tested CMV seropositive and was one of the 289 seropositive cohort members. Each donor provided a peripheral blood sample, and peripheral blood mononuclear cells were used for TCR beta sequencing. Genomic DNA was extracted from the blood cell samples with the Qiagen DNeasy Blood Extraction Kit. Points on this clone: The target of this receptor is not known. No per-base quality is available; no much larger clone lies one base away.

The TCR comes from a woman aged 40 to 55 in good health and CMV-seropositive. The source material was PBMCs. The rearranged segments are TRBV5-6 and TRBJ1-5; matching of 5 bases hints at TRBD1 as the D gene. The CDR3 has the sequence CASSLGQHNQPQHF. The DNA sequence is given as TGTGCCAGCAGCTTGGGACAGCACAATCAGCCCCAGCATTTT.